These 6 T cell receptor beta chains came from one sample sequenced in a study of Ad26.COV2.S vaccination and SARS-CoV-2 variants. Repertoires were generated with immunoSEQ multiplex PCR, while TCRdb's copy carries only in-frame clones and drops some. Seen here are about 400,000 clones, 85% to 90% observed once, and the top ten hold roughly 4%. This sample's treatment: some 20 received Ad26.COV2.S at low or high dose, single or two shots; roughly five received placebo; per-sample allocation not given. Sampling occurred on day 63 after the first vaccine or placebo injection. Here the sequenced sample was peripheral blood, taken in a trial of Ad26.COV2.S vaccine versus placebo. The origin of the receptors is a person aged 18-65 years who received the Ad26.COV2.S COVID-19 vaccine or a placebo.

There are a few counts of this clone. The gene calls are TRBV28 and TRBJ1-5; 10 bases match TRBD1. Trimming cost V 2 bases and J 6 bases; bases outside gene matches: 4. The CDR3 sequence is 15 residues long. CDR1 and CDR2 from the germline V gene are MDHEN and SYDVKM. The chain's CDR3 is CASSLGQGVGQPQHF. CDR3 coding DNA: TGTGCCAGCAGTTTAGGACAGGGGGTCGGTCAGCCCCAGCATTTT.

The rearrangement joins TRBV4-3 to TRBJ2-7; TRBD1 agrees at 8 bases. Germline assignment: CDR1 LGHNA and CDR2 YSLEER. The CDR3 is 15 amino acids. Unmatched junction bases numbered 7, after V lost 1 base and J lost 5 bases. CDR3 in DNA: TGCGCCAGCAGCCAAGTAAAGACAGGGGTTGACGAGCAGTACTTC. This encodes CASSQVKTGVDEQYF.

The V gene is TRBV7-8, the J gene TRBJ2-5, with TRBD2 identical over 14 bases. V shed 5 bases, J shed 7 bases, and the junction held 6 bases outside the gene matches. The germline V gene encodes CDR1 SGHVS and CDR2 FQNEAQ. This CDR3 spans 15 amino acids. In DNA form, the CDR3 reads TGTGCCAGCAGCGTGACTAGCGGGGGGGAAGGGACCCAGTACTTC. Its translation: CASSVTSGGEGTQYF.

V usage is TRBV5-1 and J usage is TRBJ1-5; D remains ambiguous. The CDR3 loop spans 13 amino acids. The V end lost 7 bases, the J end lost 4 bases, and 12 bases lay between the germline ends. Looked up from germline, CDR1 is SGHRS and CDR2 is YFSETQ. CDR3 DNA: TGCGCCAGCCCCGGACGGATTAATCAGCCCCAGCATTTT. Amino acids: CASPGRINQPQHF.

The chain couples TRBV6-5 to TRBJ2-1; 7 positions match TRBD2. Germline trimming cut 11 bases from V and 10 bases from J; bases unmatched to any gene: 8. CDR3 length: 11 amino acids. Germline loops: CDR1 MNHEY, CDR2 SVGAGI. The CDR3 DNA is TGTGCCGGAGTTAGGGGACTAGAGCAGTTCTTC. Protein sequence: CAGVRGLEQFF.

J is TRBJ1-2 and V is TRBV7-8; D unresolved. Trimming pared 5 bases from V and 8 bases from J, leaving 15 bases between. The CDR3 spans 13 residues. Germline CDR1 and CDR2: SGHVS and FQNEAQ. Written as DNA, the CDR3 is TGTGCCAGCAGCCCAGGCCCGGGCGAGGGCTACACCTTC. Encoded protein: CASSPGPGEGYTF.